Listed below are T cell receptor beta chains from one sample, sequenced in a study of beta chain features in type 1 diabetes. This table comes from immunoSEQ multiplex PCR, and its TCRdb copy is limited to in-frame clones, with some not included. The sample yields tens of thousands of clones, roughly 40% seen once. The source material was Tregs from blood. The receptor source for this set is a young man with type 1 diabetes. Both conserved end residues are part of each CDR3. A D gene is named only where the DNA matches it firmly. Where a row states a size, it is once, few, many or the class of an expanded clone; other rows omit it.

clone size	D gene	V gene	J gene	CDR3 protein	CDR3 DNA
few	.	TRBV27	TRBJ2-6	CASSLIRGSGANVLTF	TGTGCCAGCAGTTTAATCAGGGGCTCTGGGGCCAACGTCCTGACTTTC
.	TRBD2	TRBV5-1	TRBJ2-5	CASRSGRTQETQYF	TGCGCCAGTCGCTCCGGGAGGACCCAAGAGACCCAGTACTTC
few	.	TRBV5-1	TRBJ2-5	CASSLRQTNQETQYF	TGCGCCAGCAGCTTGAGGCAGACAAACCAAGAGACCCAGTACTTC
.	.	TRBV5-6	TRBJ2-1	CASSLARDINNEQFF	TGTGCCAGCAGCTTGGCCAGGGACATCAACAATGAGCAGTTCTTC
few	TRBD2	TRBV11-3	TRBJ2-1	CASSTGTSSYEQFF	TGTGCCAGCAGCACCGGGACTAGCTCATATGAGCAGTTCTTC
medium-sized	TRBD1	TRBV7-9	TRBJ2-1	CASSVLQGAEQFF	TGTGCCAGCAGCGTACTACAGGGGGCTGAGCAGTTCTTC
.	TRBD2	TRBV7-9	TRBJ2-7	CASSDRTSGSSYEQYF	TGTGCCAGCAGCGATAGGACTAGCGGGAGCTCCTACGAGCAGTACTTC
.	.	TRBV7-8	TRBJ2-1	CASSSNYNEQFF	TGTGCCAGCAGCTCAAATTACAATGAGCAGTTCTTC
.	TRBD2	TRBV15	TRBJ2-7	CATSRDSGLGSYEQYF	TGTGCCACCAGCAGAGACTCGGGACTAGGTTCCTACGAGCAGTACTTC
few	.	TRBV30	TRBJ2-3	CAWSVHSTDTQYF	TGTGCCTGGAGTGTACATAGCACAGATACGCAGTATTTT
.	TRBD1	TRBV28	TRBJ1-2	CASSRDRLYYGYTF	TGTGCCAGCAGTAGGGACAGACTCTACTATGGCTACACCTTC
few	.	TRBV7-9	TRBJ2-2	CASSLGVGDTGELFF	TGTGCCAGCAGCTTAGGGGTTGGAGACACCGGGGAGCTGTTTTTT
.	TRBD2	TRBV29-1	TRBJ2-3	CSVVTSGSTDTQYF	TGCAGCGTTGTGACTAGCGGGAGCACAGATACGCAGTATTTT
.	.	TRBV5-1	TRBJ2-2	CASSPQITGPGELFF	TGCGCCAGCAGCCCACAGATTACAGGGCCCGGGGAGCTGTTTTTT
.	.	TRBV9	TRBJ2-2	CASRGGASGNTGELFF	TGTGCCAGCAGAGGGGGGGCTAGCGGGAACACCGGGGAGCTGTTTTTT
.	.	TRBV7-2	TRBJ2-3	CASTSADTQYF	TGTGCCAGCACCTCCGCAGATACGCAGTATTTT
.	TRBD2	TRBV11-2	TRBJ2-7	CASSLTLAGGFEQYF	TGTGCCAGCAGCTTAACGCTAGCGGGAGGATTCGAGCAGTACTTC
.	.	TRBV7-8	TRBJ2-7	CASSHGSYEQYF	TGTGCCAGCAGCCACGGGTCCTACGAGCAGTACTTC
few	TRBD2	TRBV18	TRBJ2-1	CASSPGVAGSNQQFF	TGTGCCAGCTCACCAGGGGTAGCGGGAAGTAACCAGCAGTTCTTC
few	TRBD1	TRBV2	TRBJ1-2	CASSGQGSYGYTF	TGTGCCAGCAGTGGACAGGGAAGCTATGGCTACACCTTC
.	TRBD1	TRBV5-1	TRBJ1-2	CASRGTGGRDGYTF	TGCGCCAGCAGAGGGACAGGGGGACGAGATGGCTACACCTTC
once	.	TRBV2	TRBJ1-5	CASREGGGLRQPQHF	TGTGCCAGCAGAGAGGGAGGGGGGTTGCGACAGCCCCAGCATTTT
.	.	TRBV5-1	TRBJ2-3	CASSGPGTDTQYF	TGCGCCAGCAGCGGTCCAGGCACAGATACGCAGTATTTT
.	TRBD2	TRBV28	TRBJ2-1	CASRTSGSRKNNEQFF	TGTGCCAGCAGAACTAGCGGGAGTCGCAAAAACAATGAGCAGTTCTTC
.	.	TRBV19	TRBJ1-5	CASSTGSYQPQHF	TGTGCCAGTAGTACCGGGAGTTATCAGCCCCAGCATTTT
.	.	TRBV5-6	TRBJ2-7	CASSLAGRGFSYEQYF	TGTGCCAGCAGCTTGGCTGGGCGGGGATTTTCCTACGAGCAGTACTTC
.	.	TRBV2	TRBJ2-7	CASIFGREGGEQYF	TGTGCCAGCATCTTCGGGCGGGAAGGTGGCGAGCAGTACTTC
.	.	TRBV15	TRBJ2-1	CATSTRQGGDEQFF	TGTGCCACCAGCACCAGACAGGGAGGAGATGAGCAGTTCTTC
.	TRBD1	TRBV2	TRBJ2-7	CASSQEGAEQYF	TGTGCCAGCAGCCAAGAGGGGGCCGAGCAGTACTTC
few	TRBD1	TRBV5-1	TRBJ2-7	CASSSRAGTGYYEQYF	TGCGCCAGCAGCTCACGAGCCGGGACAGGTTACTACGAGCAGTACTTC
.	.	TRBV18	TRBJ2-1	CASSPPRSRAPEQFF	TGTGCCAGCTCACCACCACGATCCAGGGCCCCTGAGCAGTTCTTC
.	.	TRBV6-6	TRBJ1-1	CASRTGWGLNTEAFF	TGTGCCAGCAGGACAGGTTGGGGGTTGAACACTGAAGCTTTCTTT
few	.	TRBV11-2	TRBJ2-1	CASKHVLYNEQFF	TGTGCCAGCAAGCACGTGCTTTACAATGAGCAGTTCTTC
.	.	TRBV10-3	TRBJ2-3	CAISAGTRGADTQYF	TGTGCCATCAGTGCCGGGACTCGGGGAGCGGATACGCAGTATTTT
.	TRBD2	TRBV5-6	TRBJ2-2	CASSWTSGNGELFF	TGTGCCAGCAGCTGGACTAGCGGGAACGGGGAGCTGTTTTTT